A selection of T cell receptor beta chains follows, all from one sample in a study of control samples from healthy donors and cancer patients. The method was immunoSEQ multiplex PCR; TCRdb's version includes in-frame clones alone and lacks a portion of them. The sample lists about 130,000 clones; about 95% were seen once. Sequencing used blood. These receptors originate from a man younger than 45 in good health. The CDR3 runs from the conserved cysteine through the conserved F or W. Fields, in order: V gene, J gene, CDR3 protein.

>TRBV5-1|TRBJ2-1
CASSLAIGQGVNEQFF
>TRBV6-6|TRBJ1-1
CASSYSQTAGTEAFF
>TRBV14|TRBJ1-2
CASSQDRASRYGYTF
>TRBV5-8|TRBJ1-1
CASSLVGGGDTEAFF
>TRBV29-1|TRBJ2-1
CSVPTPPWGEQFF
>TRBV28|TRBJ2-2
CASSFSGSTGELFF
>TRBV7-2|TRBJ2-1
CASSFRLAAIRNEQFF
>TRBV7-9|TRBJ2-3
CASSLLQVHGQDTQYF
>TRBV7-9|TRBJ1-4
CASSLRFDGTQNEKLFF
>TRBV5-6|TRBJ2-7
CASSPGRSYEQYF
>TRBV9|TRBJ2-1
CASSPGTGEQFF
>TRBV4-3|TRBJ2-7
CASSQEATSSLYEQYF
>TRBV5-4|TRBJ1-1
CASSSRASWEAEAFF
>TRBV27|TRBJ2-2
CASSLLLGELFF
>TRBV5-4|TRBJ1-2
CASRTPGQSFNTF
>TRBV18|TRBJ1-5
CASSQTAPRNQPQHF
>TRBV4-3|TRBJ1-3
CASSQERGNTIYF
>TRBV6-2/TRBV6-3|TRBJ1-2
CASSRLGANYGYTF
>TRBV24-1|TRBJ1-1
CATSDGDEAFF
>TRBV18|TRBJ2-5
CASSPGGREPPQYF
>TRBV7-2|TRBJ2-3
CASSADSGGTDTQYF
>TRBV7-9|TRBJ1-6
CASSWGDRVDSPLHF
>TRBV4-3|TRBJ1-4
CASSQRTADNEKLFF
>TRBV5-4|TRBJ2-7
CASRNSPNYEQYF
>TRBV27|TRBJ2-7
CASRARYEQYF
>TRBV25-1|TRBJ1-1
CASSESPVGPTEAFF
>TRBV25-1|TRBJ2-1
CASSGSRGQRNEQFF
>TRBV11-2|TRBJ2-1
CASSAILEGLGGDEQFF
>TRBV6-6|TRBJ2-5
CASTYSGGGTQYF
>TRBV9|TRBJ1-6
CASSTTGNSPLHF
>TRBV7-6|TRBJ1-5
CASSLRPGTGKGNQPQHF
>TRBV4-2|TRBJ2-7
CASSQVRLGVEQYF
>TRBV4-1|TRBJ1-2
CASRQGLANYGYTF
>TRBV4-2|TRBJ1-6
CASSDSSQETAPLHF
>TRBV6-5|TRBJ1-2
CASSYAGYGYTF
>TRBV28|TRBJ1-1
CASSSHRLGSTEAFF
>TRBV24-1|TRBJ2-5
CATSDFPRVPQETQYF
>TRBV6-2/TRBV6-3|TRBJ2-1
CASSYARQGRGEQFF
>TRBV4-3|TRBJ1-1
CASSQESEGWTEAFF
>TRBV28|TRBJ2-3
CASSLGRNTDTQYF
>TRBV5-1|TRBJ1-2
CASSMDGYGYTF
>TRBV9|TRBJ2-7
CASSVVPGDEQYF
>TRBV6-2/TRBV6-3|TRBJ2-7
CASSYDTNYEQYF
>TRBV2|TRBJ2-1
CASRGLADEQFF
>TRBV10-3|TRBJ1-6
CAISEPGQGSPLHF
>TRBV4-3|TRBJ1-1
CASSPLRGGEAFF
>TRBV6-5|TRBJ2-1
CASTALRAHYNEQFF
>TRBV7-8|TRBJ1-6
CASSPTGGNYNSPLHF
>TRBV12-3/TRBV12-4|TRBJ1-2
CASSLVMLGRTF
>TRBV4-1|TRBJ2-7
CASSQGSYEQYF
>TRBV28|TRBJ2-1
CASSRQGVNNEQFF
>TRBV3-1/TRBV3-2|TRBJ1-1
CASSQFGAAEAFF
>TRBV30|TRBJ2-5
CAWSTHRGQETQYF
>TRBV10-3|TRBJ2-2
CAISESASTGELFF
>TRBV5-1|TRBJ1-6
CASSSTRNRGWGSPLHF
>TRBV7-2|TRBJ2-3
CASSSTSTDTQYF
>TRBV7-9|TRBJ1-5
CASSRDGNQPQHF
>TRBV2|TRBJ2-7
CASGPGQGSYEQYF
>TRBV15|TRBJ1-4
CATSREGQATNEKLFF
>TRBV7-8|TRBJ2-2
CASSLVAGPPNTGELFF